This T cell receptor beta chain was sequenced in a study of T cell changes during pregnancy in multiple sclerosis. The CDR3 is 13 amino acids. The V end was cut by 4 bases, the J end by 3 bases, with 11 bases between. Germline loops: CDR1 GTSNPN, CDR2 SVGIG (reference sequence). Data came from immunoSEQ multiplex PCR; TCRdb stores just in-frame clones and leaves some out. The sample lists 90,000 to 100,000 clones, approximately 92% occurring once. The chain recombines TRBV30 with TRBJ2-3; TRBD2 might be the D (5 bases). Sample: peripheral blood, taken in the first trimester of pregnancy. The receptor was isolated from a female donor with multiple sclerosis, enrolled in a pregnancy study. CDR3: CAWMRGQTDTQYF. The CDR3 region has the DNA TGTGCCTGGATGAGAGGGCAGACAGATACGCAGTATTTT.